The present entry profiles one TCR beta chain with its context. The data stem from a study of blood T cell repertoires in COVID-19. Overall study: The United States, Italy and Spain were the sources of the acute and convalescent COVID-19 samples. Sample material is recorded as cDNA or gDNA derived from T cells, B-cell-depleted T cells, or PBMCs.

CDR1 is SGDLS and CDR2 is YYNGEE in the germline V gene. Losses at the gene ends were 5 bases for V and 3 bases for J; bases not matched to a gene: 4. This CDR3 has 15 residues. Original processing notes: Estimation of nucleated cell counts relied on the amplification of reference gene primers. Sequencing was performed with immunoSEQ multiplex PCR; in TCRdb, only in-frame clones are kept and a portion is missing. V, J and clone size reflect that table, while D and trimming were determined from the DNA. The table lists over 130,000 clones, approximately 78% of them singletons. The receptor was isolated from an elderly woman with acute or convalescent COVID-19. The chain combines TRBV9 with TRBJ2-3; 12 positions match TRBD2. The sequenced sample was peripheral blood. The CDR3 DNA reads TGTGCCAGCAGTGCGACTAGCGGGGGTACAGATACGCAGTATTTT. Its translation: CASSATSGGTDTQYF.